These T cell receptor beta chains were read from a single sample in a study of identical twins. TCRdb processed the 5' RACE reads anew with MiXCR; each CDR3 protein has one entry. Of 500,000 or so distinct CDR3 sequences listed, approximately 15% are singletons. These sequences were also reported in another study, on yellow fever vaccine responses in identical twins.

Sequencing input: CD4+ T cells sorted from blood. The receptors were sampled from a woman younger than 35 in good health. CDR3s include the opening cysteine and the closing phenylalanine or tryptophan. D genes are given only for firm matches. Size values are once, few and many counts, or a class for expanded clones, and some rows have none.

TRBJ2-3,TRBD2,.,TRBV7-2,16,TGTGCCAGCAGCTTAGTGGCTAGCGGGAAAGCAGATACGCAGTATTTT,CASSLVASGKADTQYF
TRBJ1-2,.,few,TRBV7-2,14,TGTGCCAGCAGCTTCGCGGACCAGGGGTATGGCTACACCTTC,CASSFADQGYGYTF
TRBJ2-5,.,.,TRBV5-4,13,TGTGCCAGCAGCTTACAGGGTAGTGAGACCCAGTACTTC,CASSLQGSETQYF
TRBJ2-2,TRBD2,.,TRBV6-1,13,TGTGCCAGCAGTCAAGGACTAGCGGGGGAGCTGTTTTTT,CASSQGLAGELFF
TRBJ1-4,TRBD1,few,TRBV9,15,TGTGCCAGCAGCCCGACAGGGTCCGCTAATGAAAAACTGTTTTTT,CASSPTGSANEKLFF
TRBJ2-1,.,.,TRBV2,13,TGTGCCAGCGATGGAGCGGTACCAAATGAGCAGTTCTTC,CASDGAVPNEQFF
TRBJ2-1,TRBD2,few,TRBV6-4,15,TGTGCCAGCAGTGTGGCGGGGGAAACCTACAATGAGCAGTTCTTC,CASSVAGETYNEQFF
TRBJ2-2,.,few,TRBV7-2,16,TGTGCCAGCACCCTCACTTCGTTCCCGAACACCGGGGAGCTGTTTTTT,CASTLTSFPNTGELFF
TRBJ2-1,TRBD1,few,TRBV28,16,TGTGCCAGCAGGTCCCTCGGGACAGGGGTGGAGAATGAGCAGTTCTTC,CASRSLGTGVENEQFF
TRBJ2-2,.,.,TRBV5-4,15,TGTGCCAGCAGCTTGGGTTTGGGGAACACCGGGGAGCTGTTTTTT,CASSLGLGNTGELFF
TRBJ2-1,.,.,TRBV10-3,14,TGTGCCATCAGGGTTGGGGTGGGGGACAATGAGCAGTTCTTC,CAIRVGVGDNEQFF
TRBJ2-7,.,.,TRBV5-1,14,TGCGCCAGCAGCTTGGGTCTTTCTCCTTACGAGCAGTACTTC,CASSLGLSPYEQYF
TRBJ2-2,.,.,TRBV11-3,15,TGTGCCAGCAGCTTAGGTAGTGGGCGGACCGGGGAGCTGTTTTTT,CASSLGSGRTGELFF
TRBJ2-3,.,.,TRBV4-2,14,TGTGCCAGCAGCCAAGAGGAAATTACAGATACGCAGTATTTT,CASSQEEITDTQYF
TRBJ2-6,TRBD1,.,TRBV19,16,TGTGCCAGTAGTAGGGGACAGGGGCTTGGGGCCAACGTCCTGACTTTC,CASSRGQGLGANVLTF
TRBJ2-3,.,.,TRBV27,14,TGTGCCAGCAGTTGGTTAGCGGCCACAGATACGCAGTATTTT,CASSWLAATDTQYF
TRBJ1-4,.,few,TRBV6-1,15,TGTGCCAGCAGCGATACCAGGGTAGGACACGAAAAACTGTTTTTT,CASSDTRVGHEKLFF
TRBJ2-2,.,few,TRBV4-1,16,TGCGCCAGCAGCCAAGAGAGGGGGAAGAACACCGGGGAGCTGTTTTTT,CASSQERGKNTGELFF
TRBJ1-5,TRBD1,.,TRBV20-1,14,TGCAGTGCCGCCGGGACAGGAGACAATCAGCCCCAGCATTTT,CSAAGTGDNQPQHF
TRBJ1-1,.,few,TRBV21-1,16,TGTGCCAGCAGCAAAGCAAGGGACGGTTACTACACTGAAGCTTTCTTT,CASSKARDGYYTEAFF
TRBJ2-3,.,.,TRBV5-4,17,TGTGCCAGCAGCGGGGACCGGGGCCTTGCGGGCACAGATACGCAGTATTTT,CASSGDRGLAGTDTQYF
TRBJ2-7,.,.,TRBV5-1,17,TGCGCCAGCAGCCCCGGTCTAAGACGTACGAGCTCCTACGAGCAGTACTTC,CASSPGLRRTSSYEQYF
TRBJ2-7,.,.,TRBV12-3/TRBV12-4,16,TGTGCCAGCAGTTTCAGGCGGGGAACAGGGCCCTACGAGCAGTACTTC,CASSFRRGTGPYEQYF
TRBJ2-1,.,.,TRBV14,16,TGTGCCAGCAGCCAAGTACGGACCCCGCCACACAATGAGCAGTTCTTC,CASSQVRTPPHNEQFF
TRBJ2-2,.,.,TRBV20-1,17,TGCAGTGCTAGAGACCTCCGAGCCAAAGCGAACACCGGGGAGCTGTTTTTT,CSARDLRAKANTGELFF
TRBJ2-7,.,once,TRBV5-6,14,TGTGCCAGCAGCTTGGACTTAGGGGGGGACGAGCAGTACTTC,CASSLDLGGDEQYF
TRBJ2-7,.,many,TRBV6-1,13,TGTGCCAGCAAAAGGCACACCAGCTACGAGCAGTACTTC,CASKRHTSYEQYF
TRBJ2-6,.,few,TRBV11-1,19,TGTGCCAGCAGCTTACGAGCTCGAGACGGGGCCTCTGGGGCCAACGTCCTGACTTTC,CASSLRARDGASGANVLTF
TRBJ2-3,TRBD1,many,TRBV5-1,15,TGCGCCAGCAGCCAAGGGACAGCTACCCGTGATACGCAGTATTTT,CASSQGTATRDTQYF
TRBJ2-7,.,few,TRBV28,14,TGTGCCAGCAGCCGACGGGACATGGTCTACGAGCAGTACTTC,CASSRRDMVYEQYF
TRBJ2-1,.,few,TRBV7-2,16,TGTGCCAGCAGCTTAGTTAGCCGGAGCTCCTACAATGAGCAGTTCTTC,CASSLVSRSSYNEQFF
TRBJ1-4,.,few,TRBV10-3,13,TGTGCCATCGGGGGGAGTGCTAATGAAAAACTGTTTTTT,CAIGGSANEKLFF
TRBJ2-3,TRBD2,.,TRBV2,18,TGTGCCAGCGGTGGACTAGCGGGGGGGCCAAGTATCAAAGATACGCAGTATTTT,CASGGLAGGPSIKDTQYF
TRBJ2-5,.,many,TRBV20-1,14,TGCAGTGTAGGGGGGGGCCAGGTAACAGAGACCCAGTACTTC,CSVGGGQVTETQYF
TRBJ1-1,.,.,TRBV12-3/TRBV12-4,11,TGTGCCAGCAGTTTTCGGGCAGGAGCTTTCTTT,CASSFRAGAFF
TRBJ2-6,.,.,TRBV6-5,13,TGTGCCAGCTGCTACGCTGGGGCCAACGTCCTGACTTTC,CASCYAGANVLTF
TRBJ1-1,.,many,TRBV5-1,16,TGCGCCAGCAGCTTGGGGGGGACACCCCCGGGAGCTGAAGCTTTCTTT,CASSLGGTPPGAEAFF
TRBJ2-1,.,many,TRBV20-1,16,TGCAGTGCTAGAGATAGAGTAACGGGACCCCTGAATGAGCAGTTCTTC,CSARDRVTGPLNEQFF
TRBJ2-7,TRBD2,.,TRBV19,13,TGTGCCAGTAGTCGGACTAGCTTGGACGAGCAGTACTTC,CASSRTSLDEQYF
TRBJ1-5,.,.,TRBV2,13,TGTGCCAGCAAGGGGGATAGCAATCAGCCCCAGCATTTT,CASKGDSNQPQHF
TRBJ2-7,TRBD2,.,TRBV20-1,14,TGCAGTGCTACGGGACTAGCGGATCCCTACGAGCAGTACTTC,CSATGLADPYEQYF
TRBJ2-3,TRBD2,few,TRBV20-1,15,TGCAGTGCCGCCCAGCGGGGGGGCCCGTCAGATACGCAGTATTTT,CSAAQRGGPSDTQYF
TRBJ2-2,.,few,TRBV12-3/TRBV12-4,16,TGTGCCAGCACTACAAGGACGGGGGTCGGCACCGGGGAGCTGTTTTTT,CASTTRTGVGTGELFF
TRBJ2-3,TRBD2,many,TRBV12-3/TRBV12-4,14,TGTGCCAGCAGTCAGTACGGGGGGGGCGATACGCAGTATTTT,CASSQYGGGDTQYF
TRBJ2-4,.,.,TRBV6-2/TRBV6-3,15,TGTGCCAGCACCTCCGGGACCCTGGACAAAAACATTCAGTACTTC,CASTSGTLDKNIQYF
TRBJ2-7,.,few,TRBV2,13,TGTGCCAGCAACAGGGATTTCCTCTACGAGCAGTACTTC,CASNRDFLYEQYF
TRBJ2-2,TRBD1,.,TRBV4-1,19,TGCGCCAGCAGCCAAGAGGGGACAGGGAGGAGTTTCGGCACCGGGGAGCTGTTTTTT,CASSQEGTGRSFGTGELFF
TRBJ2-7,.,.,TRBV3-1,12,TGTGCCAGCAGCCAAACACACTACGAGCAGTACTTC,CASSQTHYEQYF
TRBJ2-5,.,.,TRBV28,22,TGTGCCAGCAGTTGGACTTACGTCTGGACAGCTACAACCCCGACCGGGCAAGAGACCCAGTACTTC,CASSWTYVWTATTPTGQETQYF
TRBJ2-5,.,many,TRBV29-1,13,TGCAGCGTTAGCGACGGGGGCATAGGTGACCAGTACTTC,CSVSDGGIGDQYF
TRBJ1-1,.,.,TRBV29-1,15,TGCAGCGTTGTGGTACAGGGAAGGCTTAACACTGAAGCTTTCTTT,CSVVVQGRLNTEAFF
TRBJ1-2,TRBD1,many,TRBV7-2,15,TGTGCCAGCAGCCTTTTTCCGACAGGGGAGGATGGCTACACCTTC,CASSLFPTGEDGYTF
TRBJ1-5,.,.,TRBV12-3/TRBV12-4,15,TGTGCCAGCAGTCCAAAAGGACAATCGGGTCAGCCCCAGCATTTT,CASSPKGQSGQPQHF
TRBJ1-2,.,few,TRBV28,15,TGTGCCAGCACACGAGCGGGGGTCTACAACTATGGCTACACCTTC,CASTRAGVYNYGYTF
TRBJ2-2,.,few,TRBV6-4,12,TGTGCCAGTAAGGACAGAACCGGGGAGCTGTTTTTT,CASKDRTGELFF
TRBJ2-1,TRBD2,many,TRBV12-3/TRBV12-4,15,TGTGCCAGCACTCCTACTAGCGGGAGGGCCAATGAGCAGTTCTTC,CASTPTSGRANEQFF
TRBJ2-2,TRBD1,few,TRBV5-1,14,TGCGCCACCAGAGAGACAGGGTACACCGGGGAGCTGTTTTTT,CATRETGYTGELFF
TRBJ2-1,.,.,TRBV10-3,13,TGTGCCATCAGTGGTGTAGCTGGCGATGAGCAGTTCTTC,CAISGVAGDEQFF
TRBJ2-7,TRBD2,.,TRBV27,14,TGTGCCAGCAGTCCGGTAGCGGGGGGGGCCGAGCAGTACTTC,CASSPVAGGAEQYF
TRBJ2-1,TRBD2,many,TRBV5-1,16,TGCGCCAGCAGCTTAGGCCCAGCGGGAGTGAGGAATGAGCAGTTCTTC,CASSLGPAGVRNEQFF